Given below is one T cell receptor beta chain in context. The target antigen is unknown. The treatment was: approximately nine-day PBMC culture with coronavirus spike peptide pools or control peptides (ViraFEST assay). Harvesting of the unexposed donor's CD4+ T cells predated the COVID-19 pandemic (2011-2018). Germline CDR1 is DFQATT and CDR2 is SNEGSKA (reference sequence). The V segment lost 5 bases and the J segment 10 bases; nucleotides outside the gene matches: 9. The CDR3 has 14 amino acids. This entry comes from a study of vaccination and CD4 T cells after COVID-19. On the study more broadly: Post-vaccine specimens were obtained a median approximately 70 days after dose two (range 14 to 241). Controls used CEFX viral epitopes (positive), HIV-1 Nef peptides (negative), or no peptide.

Oncomine TCR Beta short-read sequencing was applied to DNA from cultured CD4+ T cells. Each CDR3 protein is one row after TCRdb ran MiXCR on the PCR reads. The sample has about 8,600 distinct CDR3 sequences; around 48% are singletons. Study outcomes and limitations: The median proportion of reactive clones detected only post-vaccination in convalescent patients was over 65%.

The chain has TRBV20-1 and TRBJ1-6, with 9 positions matching TRBD1. The TCR was taken from a human donor in good health. The sample comprised CD4+ T cells from blood, cultured in vitro. The DNA of the CDR3 is TGCAGTGCTGGATCTGGGACAGGGATCTCACCCCTCCACTTT. Translating gives CSAGSGTGISPLHF.